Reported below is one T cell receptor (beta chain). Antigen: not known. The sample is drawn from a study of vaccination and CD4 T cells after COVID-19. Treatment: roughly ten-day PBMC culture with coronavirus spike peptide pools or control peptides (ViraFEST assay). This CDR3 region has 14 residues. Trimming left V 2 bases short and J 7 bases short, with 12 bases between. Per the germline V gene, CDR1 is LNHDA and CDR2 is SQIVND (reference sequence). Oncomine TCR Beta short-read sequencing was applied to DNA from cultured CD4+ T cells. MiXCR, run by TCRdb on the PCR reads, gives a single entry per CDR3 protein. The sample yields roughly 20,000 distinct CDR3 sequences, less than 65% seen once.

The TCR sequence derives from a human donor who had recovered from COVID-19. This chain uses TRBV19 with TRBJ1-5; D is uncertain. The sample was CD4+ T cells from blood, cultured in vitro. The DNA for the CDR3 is TGTGCCAGTAGTATACTGCCAGGTGGCCAGCCCCAGCATTTT. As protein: CASSILPGGQPQHF.